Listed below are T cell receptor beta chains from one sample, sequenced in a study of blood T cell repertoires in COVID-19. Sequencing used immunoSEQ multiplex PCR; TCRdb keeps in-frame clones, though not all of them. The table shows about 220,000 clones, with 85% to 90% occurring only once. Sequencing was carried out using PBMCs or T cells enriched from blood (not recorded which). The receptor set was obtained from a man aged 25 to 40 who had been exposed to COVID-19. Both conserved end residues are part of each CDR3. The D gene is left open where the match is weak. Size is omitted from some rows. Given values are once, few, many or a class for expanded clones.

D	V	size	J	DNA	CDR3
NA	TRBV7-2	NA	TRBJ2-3	TGTGCCAGTACACTCTCAACACTACTATCTACGCAGTATTTT	CASTLSTLLSTQYF
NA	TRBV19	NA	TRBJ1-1	TGTGCCAGTAGTTTTAGCACGGACACTGAAGCTTTCTTT	CASSFSTDTEAFF
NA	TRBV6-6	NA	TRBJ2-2	TGTGCCAGTTTCCGGTCGGGTCGTTCTACCGGGGAGCTGTTTTTT	CASFRSGRSTGELFF
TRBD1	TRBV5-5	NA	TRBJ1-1	TGTGCCAGCAGCTTGGATGGACAGGGGGAGACTGAAGCTTTCTTT	CASSLDGQGETEAFF
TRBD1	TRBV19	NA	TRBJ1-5	TGTGCCAGTAGCACGACCACAGGGGGCGCGAATCAGCCCCAGCATTTT	CASSTTTGGANQPQHF
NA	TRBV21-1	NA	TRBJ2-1	TGTGCCAGCAGCAATGCCCGGGGGGGCCCCTCCTACAATGAGCAGTTCTTC	CASSNARGGPSYNEQFF
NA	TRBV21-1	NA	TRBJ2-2	TGTGCCAGCAGCAACTGGTGGGCTAGCGGGGGGAGGAGCACCGGGGAGCTGTTTTTT	CASSNWWASGGRSTGELFF
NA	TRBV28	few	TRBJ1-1	TGTGCCAGCAGTTTTGCCCCCAGAGAAGCTTTCTTT	CASSFAPREAFF
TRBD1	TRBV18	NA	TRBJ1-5	TGTGCCAGCTCAGACAGGGGTGGGCATGTCAATCAGCCCCAGCATTTT	CASSDRGGHVNQPQHF
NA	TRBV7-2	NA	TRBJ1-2	TGTGCCAGCAGCTTAGTAGGGGGACAAAATAACTATGGCTACACCTTC	CASSLVGGQNNYGYTF
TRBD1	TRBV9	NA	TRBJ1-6	TGTGCCAGCAGCGTAGGGACAGGTAATTCACCCCTCCACTTT	CASSVGTGNSPLHF
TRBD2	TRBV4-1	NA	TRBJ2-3	TGCGCCAGCAGCCAACTAGCGGGGGGGCCATTTGTACAGGAAATCACAGATACGCAGTATTTT	CASSQLAGGPFVQEITDTQYF
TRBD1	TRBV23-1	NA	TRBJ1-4	TGCGCCAGCAAGGGAAGGACAGGGGGCACTAATGAAAAACTGTTTTTT	CASKGRTGGTNEKLFF
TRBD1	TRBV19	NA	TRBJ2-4	TGTGCCAGTAGTCCTAAAACCCAGGGGGCGCGTAGGGCCACTCAGTACTTC	CASSPKTQGARRATQYF
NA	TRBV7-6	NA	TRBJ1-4	TGTGCCAGCAGCGCCCGGACTTTTTCGGGCGGAGAAAAACTGTTTTTT	CASSARTFSGGEKLFF
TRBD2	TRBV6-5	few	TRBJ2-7	TGTGCCAGCAGTTACTCGATGCGGGGGGGCCTCTACGAGCAGTACTTC	CASSYSMRGGLYEQYF
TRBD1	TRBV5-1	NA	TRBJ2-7	TGCGCCAGCAGCTTGGGGACAGGGGGCATGACCTACGAGCAGTACTTC	CASSLGTGGMTYEQYF
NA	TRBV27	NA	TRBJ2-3	TGTGCCAGCAGCCTCTACTCGTTCAGGGATAGGGATTTGGATACGCAGTATTTT	CASSLYSFRDRDLDTQYF
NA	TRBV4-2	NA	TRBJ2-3	TGTGCCAGCAGCCAACAGGCAGATACGCAGTATTTT	CASSQQADTQYF
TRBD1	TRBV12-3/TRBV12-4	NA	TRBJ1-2	TGTGCCAGCAGAAAGACAGGGGGCTATGGCTACACCTTC	CASRKTGGYGYTF
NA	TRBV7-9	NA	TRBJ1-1	TGTGCCAGCAGCTCATTGGGACATTGGTACACTGAAGCTTTCTTT	CASSSLGHWYTEAFF
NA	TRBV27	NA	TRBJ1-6	TGTGCCAGCAGTTTAACTGATTCCTATAATTCACCCCTCCACTTT	CASSLTDSYNSPLHF
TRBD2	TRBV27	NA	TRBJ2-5	TGTGCCAGCAGTTTCTCTAGCGGGGGGCCACCGGGGTACCAAGAGACCCAGTACTTC	CASSFSSGGPPGYQETQYF
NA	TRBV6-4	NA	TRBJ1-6	TGTGCCAGCAGTGACCTTACGGGGGGCAATTCACCCCTCCACTTT	CASSDLTGGNSPLHF
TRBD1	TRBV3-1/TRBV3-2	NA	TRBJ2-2	TGTGCCAGCAGCCAAGATCGGACAGGGTGGGCCGGGGAGCTGTTTTTT	CASSQDRTGWAGELFF
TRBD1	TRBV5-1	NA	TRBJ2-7	TGCGCCAGCAGCTTGGCCGGGACAGCATCCTACGAGCAGTACTTC	CASSLAGTASYEQYF
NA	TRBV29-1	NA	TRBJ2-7	TGCAGCGTACCCGGGACAAATACCTACGAGCAGTACTTC	CSVPGTNTYEQYF
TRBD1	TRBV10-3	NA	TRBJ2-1	TGTGCCATCAACCAACCGGGACAGGGAAGGAATGAGCAGTTCTTC	CAINQPGQGRNEQFF
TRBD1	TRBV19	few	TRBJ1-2	TGTGCCAGTAGTACGATAGGGGACAGGGACGGCTACACCTTC	CASSTIGDRDGYTF
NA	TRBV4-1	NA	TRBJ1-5	TGCGCCAGCAGCCAAGTCGGACAAGGGAATCAGCCCCAGCATTTT	CASSQVGQGNQPQHF
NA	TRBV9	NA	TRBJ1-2	TGTGCCAGCAGCATCAAACAGGGTGGCGACTATGGCTACACCTTC	CASSIKQGGDYGYTF
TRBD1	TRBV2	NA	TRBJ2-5	TGTGCCAGCAGTGCCCGGACAGGGCTCGCGGAGACCCAGTACTTC	CASSARTGLAETQYF
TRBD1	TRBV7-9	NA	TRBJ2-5	TGTGCCAGCAGCCCAACAGGGGAGCCTTTAGCGTCGGAGACCCAGTACTTC	CASSPTGEPLASETQYF
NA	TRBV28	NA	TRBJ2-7	TGTGCCAGCAGTTCCGGGCAGGGGCCCTACGAGCAGTACTTC	CASSSGQGPYEQYF
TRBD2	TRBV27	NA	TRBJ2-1	TGTGCCAGCAGTTTGCGGACTAGCGGGGGATACAATGAGCAGTTCTTC	CASSLRTSGGYNEQFF
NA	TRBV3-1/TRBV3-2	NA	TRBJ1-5	TGTGCCAGCAGCCAAGGCCAGGGTGGACAGCCCCAGCATTTT	CASSQGQGGQPQHF
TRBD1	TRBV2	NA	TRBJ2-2	TGTGCCAGCAGTGGGGACAGACCGACCGGGGAGCTGTTTTTT	CASSGDRPTGELFF
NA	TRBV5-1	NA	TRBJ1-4	TGCGCCAGCAGCCAATCCCCGCCGGGGGGAAATGAAAAACTGTTTTTT	CASSQSPPGGNEKLFF
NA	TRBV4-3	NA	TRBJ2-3	TGCGCCAGCAGCCAAGAGTCTAGGAGGGATACGCAGTATTTT	CASSQESRRDTQYF
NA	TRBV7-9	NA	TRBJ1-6	TGTGCCAGCAGCCCAGTGATAGGGGAGGGATCACCCCTCCACTTT	CASSPVIGEGSPLHF
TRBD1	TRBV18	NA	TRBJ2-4	TGTGCCAGCTCACCAAATGGGCAGGGGGTAGCCAAAAACATTCAGTACTTC	CASSPNGQGVAKNIQYF
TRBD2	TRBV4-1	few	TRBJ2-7	TGCGCCAGCAGTACGGGACTAGCTGCGAGCTCCTACGAGCAGTACTTC	CASSTGLAASSYEQYF
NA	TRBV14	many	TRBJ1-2	TGTGCCAGCAGCCCCGGACATACCCCATGGGGCTACACCTTC	CASSPGHTPWGYTF
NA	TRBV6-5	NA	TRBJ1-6	TGTGCCAGCAGTACGAACAGGGATACACCCCTCCACTTT	CASSTNRDTPLHF
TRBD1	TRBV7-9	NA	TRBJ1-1	TGTGCCAGCAGCTTCTTGACAGGGTTAATGAACACTGAAGCTTTCTTT	CASSFLTGLMNTEAFF
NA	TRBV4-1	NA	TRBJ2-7	TGCGCCAGCAGCCTCCTCTCTACTTCCTACGAGCAGTACTTC	CASSLLSTSYEQYF
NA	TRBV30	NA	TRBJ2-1	TGTGCCTGGACACAGGGACGAGGTGAGCAGTTCTTC	CAWTQGRGEQFF
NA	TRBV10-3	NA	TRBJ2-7	TGTGCCATCAGTGAATCTATCGAGCAGTACTTC	CAISESIEQYF
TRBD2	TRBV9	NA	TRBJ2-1	TGTGCCAGCAGCGCCACTAGCGGGGGATACTACAATGAGCAGTTCTTC	CASSATSGGYYNEQFF
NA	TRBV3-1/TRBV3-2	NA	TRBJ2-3	TGTGCCAGCAGCATCCGGGATACGCAGTATTTT	CASSIRDTQYF
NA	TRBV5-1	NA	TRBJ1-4	TGCGCCAGCAGCTTGTGGGGGTTAACAGGGCATAATGAAAAACTGTTTTTT	CASSLWGLTGHNEKLFF
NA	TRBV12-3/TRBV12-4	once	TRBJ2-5	TGTGCCAGCAGTCCTACTAGAGCCGAGACCCAGTACTTC	CASSPTRAETQYF
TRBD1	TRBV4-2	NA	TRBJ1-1	TGTGCCAGCAGCCAAGAAGGCAGGGGGCGCACTGAAGCTTTCTTT	CASSQEGRGRTEAFF
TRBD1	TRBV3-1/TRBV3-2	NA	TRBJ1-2	TGTGCCAGCAGCCAAAACAGGGGAAGTAACTATGGCTACACCTTC	CASSQNRGSNYGYTF
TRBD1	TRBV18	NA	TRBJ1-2	TGTGCCAGCTCAGAAACTAAGGACAGGAACTATGGCTACACCTTC	CASSETKDRNYGYTF
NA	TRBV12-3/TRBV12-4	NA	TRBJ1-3	TGTGCCAGCAGTCAAGGAAACACCATATATTTT	CASSQGNTIYF
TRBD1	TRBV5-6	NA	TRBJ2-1	TGTGCCAGCAGCTTACGGACAGGAGTTTTCAATGAGCAGTTCTTC	CASSLRTGVFNEQFF
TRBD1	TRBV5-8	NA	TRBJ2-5	TGTGCCAGCAGCCGGGACAGGGTCAGGGGAGAGACCCAGTACTTC	CASSRDRVRGETQYF